Listed here is a single TCR beta chain. Its specificity is not known. This sample is part of a study of PD-L1 blockade in urothelial cancer. Study-wide background: About 90% of the roughly 30 patients were men who had bladder-origin urothelial cancer. Study-level points and caveats: Durable benefit was linked to greater 3-week expansion of tumor-associated blood clones. Pretreatment clonality of the blood TCR repertoire below the median was predictive of superior survival.

Some clones are missing from TCRdb's copy, which holds only in-frame ones; the method was immunoSEQ multiplex PCR. The table includes some 100,000 clones, 91% detected once. This CDR3 is 14 amino acids long. V was cut by 5 bases and J by 3 bases, with 14 bases left in between. Germline V gives CDR1 LNHNV, CDR2 YYDKDF (reference sequence). The sequence came from a woman of 80 years or more with urothelial cancer. V gene TRBV15 combines with J gene TRBJ2-7, with D perhaps TRBD1 (6 bases). The source material was PBMCs, sampled around atezolizumab (anti-PD-L1) treatment. CDR3 coding DNA: TGTGCCACCAGCGTACATAGGACAGACTACGAGCAGTACTTC. Its protein is CATSVHRTDYEQYF.